This T cell receptor (beta chain) was found in a study of T cell repertoires in cytomegalovirus infection. Study overall: An indication of both CMV infection and matching HLA type came from public TCR beta signatures. General study results and limits: Accumulated public TCR beta family frequency recognized individuals carrying CMV together with the relevant HLA.

In regard to this clonotype: Antigen unknown.

TCRdb fed the reads into MiXCR, producing one record per CDR3 protein. The sample contains approximately 700,000 distinct CDR3 sequences, roughly a third of which appear only once. Germline V gene sequence: CDR1 SGHTA, CDR2 FQGNSA. This CDR3 comprises 13 residues. V was pared by 2 bases and J by 9 bases, with 11 bases between. Sequences were obtained from PBMCs. This TCR derives from a human donor in good health (CMV status not recorded). Some clones in this sample may be carry-over from other donors' samples. V and J are TRBV7-2 and TRBJ1-5, with a possible D match to TRBD1 (5 bases). The CDR3 DNA follows: TGTGCCAGCAGCTTACAGAGGGACGGGCCCCAGCATTTT. Residues: CASSLQRDGPQHF.